The 18 T cell receptor beta chains given below trace back to one sample, sequenced in a study of T cell changes during pregnancy in multiple sclerosis. The protocol was immunoSEQ multiplex PCR, while the TCRdb copy is restricted to in-frame clones and leaves out a portion. The table lists roughly 80,000 clones, 90% to 95% of them singletons, with approximately 2.8% in the top ten. The source material was peripheral blood, sampled after pregnancy. The receptor source for this set is a female donor in good health, enrolled as a control in a pregnancy study.

The chain is built from TRBV7-3 and TRBJ2-5, with 13 bases matching TRBD2. The CDR3 extends over 18 amino acids. CDR1 is SGHTA and CDR2 is FQGTGA in the germline V gene. V lost 1 base, J lost 0 bases, and 5 bases stayed unmatched. The CDR3, as DNA: TGTGCCAGCAGCTTAATCCCTGGACTAGCGGGGGACCAAGAGACCCAGTACTTC. It specifies CASSLIPGLAGDQETQYF.

This chain connects TRBV6-5 to TRBJ1-2; 7 bases agree with TRBD1. The junction had 7 bases not matched to a gene; V was cut back by 2 bases and J by 7 bases. The germline V gene has CDR1 MNHEY and CDR2 SVGAGI. The CDR3 extends over 14 amino acids. CDR3 residues: CASSYSQGVGGYTF. In nucleotides, the CDR3 is TGTGCCAGCAGTTACAGCCAGGGGGTGGGTGGCTACACCTTC.

The chain uses TRBV19 and TRBJ2-1; 8 nucleotides line up with TRBD1. The length of the CDR3 is 15 residues. With V trimmed by 3 bases and J by 5 bases, 6 bases remained unmatched. CDR1 and CDR2 from the germline V gene are LNHDA and SQIVND (reference sequence). This CDR3 is CASSIWTGPNNEQFF. DNA of the CDR3: TGTGCCAGTAGTATTTGGACAGGGCCCAACAATGAGCAGTTCTTC.

V gene TRBV4-1 combines with J gene TRBJ2-1; TRBD2 aligns across 7 bases. This CDR3 is built from 16 residues. Germline assignment: CDR1 MGHRA and CDR2 YSYEKL. The J segment lost 2 bases and the V segment lost 2 bases, leaving 6 bases of the junction unmatched. The CDR3 DNA reads as TGCGCCAGCAGCCAATTAGGGAGGGCTACCTACAATGAGCAGTTCTTC. Translation: CASSQLGRATYNEQFF.

CDR3 sequence (DNA): TGTGCCAGCAGCTTAGCCCAGGACGAGCAGTACTTC. This translates into CASSLAQDEQYF. The rearrangement uses TRBV13 and TRBJ2-7; D remains ambiguous. With 1 base removed from V and 5 bases from J, the gap between germline ends came to 6 bases. The CDR3 runs to 12 residues. Per the germline V gene, CDR1 is PRHDT and CDR2 is FYEKMQ (reference sequence).

This sequence joins TRBV30 and TRBJ2-2; 7 bases align to TRBD1. Germline V CDR1 and CDR2: GTSNPN, SVGIG (reference sequence). Trimming cost V 7 bases and J 4 bases; bases outside gene matches: 9. The CDR3 is made up of 14 amino acids. CDR3 sequence: CASKGTVSTGELFF. Written as DNA, the CDR3 is TGTGCCTCGAAGGGGACAGTCAGCACCGGGGAGCTGTTTTTT.

The chain has TRBV30 and TRBJ2-1; D might be TRBD1 (7 bases). The CDR3 contains 14 residues. CDR1 GTSNPN and CDR2 SVGIG come from the germline V gene (reference sequence). Trimming removed 1 base from V and 8 bases from J, with 15 bases in between. The CDR3, as DNA: TGTGCCTGGAGTGGACAGGGAGGTGGCCATGAGCAGTTCTTC. Its protein product is CAWSGQGGGHEQFF.

The chain couples TRBV18 to TRBJ1-2; TRBD1 aligns across 7 bases. Germline V lookup: CDR1 KGHSH, CDR2 LQKENI. V was pared by 6 bases and J by 6 bases, with 10 bases of the junction left unmatched. The CDR3 runs to 14 residues. The CDR3 reads CASSLLDRVNGYTF. CDR3 bases: TGTGCCAGCTCGCTTCTCGACAGGGTGAATGGCTACACCTTC. The whole variable domain, filled in from reference TRBV18 and TRBJ1-2, reads NAGVMQNPRHLVRRRGQEARLRCSPMKGHSHVYWYRQLPEEGLKFMVYLQKENIIDESGMPKERFSAEFPKEGPSILRIQQVVRGDSAAYFCASSLLDRVNGYTFGSGTRLTVV.

This chain uses TRBV30 with TRBJ2-5; 7 bases are a match to TRBD1. Germline CDR1 GTSNPN, CDR2 SVGIG (reference sequence). The CDR3 runs to 13 residues. The ends lost 3 bases at V and 5 bases at J; junction bases unmatched: 6. The CDR3 DNA sequence: TGTGCCTGGAGCGCGAGGGGGCCGGAGACCCAGTACTTC. Protein: CAWSARGPETQYF.

A few counts support this clone. J is TRBJ1-5 and V is TRBV28; D unresolved. The V and J ends lost 0 bases and 15 bases respectively, with 12 bases between them. The CDR3 spans 12 residues. CDR1 MDHEN and CDR2 SYDVKM come from the germline V gene. CDR3: CASSLWTTVRHF. As DNA, the CDR3 is TGTGCCAGCAGTTTATGGACAACCGTCAGGCATTTT.

The chain links TRBV5-1 to TRBJ2-5; 7 bases map to TRBD1. The CDR3 runs to 15 residues. The V gene end was trimmed by 4 bases and the J gene end by 1 base; junction bases not matched to a gene: 7. CDR1 and CDR2 (germline): SGHRS, YFSETQ. CDR3 residues: CASSRQQGSQETQYF. DNA for the CDR3: TGCGCCAGCAGCAGGCAACAGGGGAGCCAAGAGACCCAGTACTTC.

V and J are TRBV30 and TRBJ1-3; D gene uncertain. Germline assignment: CDR1 GTSNPN and CDR2 SVGIG (reference sequence). Trimming stripped 5 bases from V and 9 bases from J, with 8 bases between. CDR3 length equals 10 residues. This chain's CDR3 is CAWGSFTIYF. CDR3 coding DNA: TGTGCCTGGGGTAGTTTCACCATATATTTT. The full variable domain, rest sourced from reference TRBV30 and TRBJ1-3, is SQTIHQWPATLVQPVGSPLSLECTVEGTSNPNLYWYRQAAGRGLQLLFYSVGIGQISSEVPQNLSASRPQDRQFILSSKKLLLSDSGFYLCAWGSFTIYFGEGSWLTVV.

The chain carries TRBV7-6 and TRBJ2-1; D is possibly TRBD2 (5 bases). This CDR3 comprises 16 residues. Germline values: CDR1 SGHVS, CDR2 FNYEAQ. The V gene lost 1 base and the J gene lost 5 bases, with 15 bases spanning the gap. CDR3 sequence: CASSLVVTSTHNEQFF. CDR3 coding DNA: TGTGCCAGCAGCTTAGTGGTAACTAGTACCCACAATGAGCAGTTCTTC.

The chain carries TRBV30 and TRBJ2-7, with TRBD2 identical over 10 bases. The V segment lost 4 bases and the J segment 3 bases; nucleotides outside the gene matches: 3. The CDR3 extends over 13 amino acids. The germline gives CDR1 GTSNPN, CDR2 SVGIG (reference sequence). CDR3 amino acids: CAWNGLADYEQYF. CDR3 DNA: TGTGCCTGGAATGGACTAGCGGACTACGAGCAGTACTTC.

This clone turned up a few times. The chain is built from TRBV12-5 and TRBJ2-1; 9 positions agree with TRBD2. J lost 7 bases, V lost 3 bases, and 7 bases had no gene match. This CDR3 is 15 amino acids long. CDR1 and CDR2 (germline): LGHNT, FRNRAP. This chain's CDR3 is CASGFSGGRHNEQFF. CDR3 DNA: TGTGCTAGTGGTTTTAGCGGGGGAAGACATAATGAGCAGTTCTTC.

The chain is built from TRBV18 and TRBJ2-4; 9 bases match TRBD2. The CDR3 loop spans 15 amino acids. Per the germline V gene, CDR1 is KGHSH and CDR2 is LQKENI. V was clipped by 6 bases and J by 8 bases; unmatched bases: 11. In DNA form, the CDR3 reads TGTGCCAGCTCCCGCTCGCTAGCGGGATCGGACATTCAGTACTTC. Its translation is CASSRSLAGSDIQYF.

Only one count was recorded for this clone. The V gene is TRBV7-9, the J gene TRBJ2-5, with D maybe TRBD2 (5 bases). Germline CDR1 and CDR2: SEHNR and FQNEAQ (reference sequence). The CDR3 sequence is 16 residues long. The germline V and J ends were trimmed by 1 base and 2 bases, with 14 bases remaining between them. The CDR3 nucleotides are TGTGCCAGCAGCTTAGGGTTAACGGGGAATCAAGAGACCCAGTACTTC. This sequence encodes CASSLGLTGNQETQYF.

The rearrangement uses TRBV11-3 and TRBJ2-1, with 7 bases aligning to TRBD1. Germline values: CDR1 SGHNT, CDR2 YENEEA. The CDR3 has 13 residues. Losses at the gene ends were 4 bases for V and 4 bases for J; bases not matched to a gene: 1. The CDR3 spells CASSSGQYNEQFF. In DNA, the CDR3 is TGTGCCAGCAGCTCGGGACAGTACAATGAGCAGTTCTTC.